This T cell receptor (beta chain) was found in a study of radiotherapy plus CTLA-4 blockade in lung cancer. The overall study: Disease control was present in 30% to 35% of patients, and objective responses in around 20%. Study-level findings and limits: Response, reportedly, was best predicted by interferon-beta along with early blood T cell clone dynamics.

Concerning this clone: Its antigen is undetermined.

Chemo-refractory metastatic non-small-cell lung cancer patients were treated with focal radiation plus CTLA-4 blockade with ipilimumab. TCRdb's table, derived via immunoSEQ multiplex PCR, lists solely in-frame clones and lacks some. There are 50,000 to 70,000 clones in the sample; around 80% occur only once, and 3.5% to 4% lies in the top ten. Germline trimming cut 1 base from V and 1 base from J; bases unmatched to any gene: 7. Germline CDR1 and CDR2: SGHVS and FQNEAQ. This CDR3 has 18 residues. Source: peripheral blood, taken from a patient treated with radiotherapy plus ipilimumab. This TCR was sampled from a human donor with non-small cell lung cancer who had a partial response to radiotherapy plus ipilimumab. The genes are TRBV7-8 and TRBJ2-1; TRBD2 agrees at 10 bases. This CDR3 is CASSLGSGGLDSYNEQFF. CDR3 coding DNA: TGTGCCAGCAGCTTAGGTAGCGGGGGGCTCGATTCCTACAATGAGCAGTTCTTC.